This TCR beta chain came from a study of molecular identifiers for immune sequencing clone quantification. Trimming took off 4 bases at V and 0 bases at J, with 10 bases between the two ends. Germline CDR1 reads MNHEY; CDR2 reads SVGEGT. The CDR3 contains 15 residues. Based on a CD8+CD4-CCR7+CD45RA+ profile, naive CD8 T cells were sorted. This clonotype showed up many times. TCRdb independently ran MiXCR on the PCR reads; one entry per CDR3 protein. The sample contains about 320,000 distinct CDR3 sequences, about 21% of which appear only once. The sample was naive CD8+ T cells from blood, with Jurkat cell RNA spiked in. Subset in this sample: FACS-sorted CD8+CD4-CCR7+CD45RA+ naive T cells. The rearrangement links TRBV6-2 or TRBV6-3 to TRBJ1-5, with D uncertain. This receptor was taken from a human donor in good health. Some libraries in this study had Jurkat cell RNA spiked in. The DNA for the CDR3 is TGTGCCAGCAGTTTACAGAGTTATAGCAATCAGCCCCAGCATTTT. As protein: CASSLQSYSNQPQHF.